These 8 T cell receptor beta chains were sequenced from one sample in a study of CD8 T cells in Susac syndrome. RNA in amounts of about 0.45 to 1 ug was reverse transcribed with random hexamers. MiXCR, run by TCRdb on the immunoSEQ multiplex PCR reads, gives a single entry per CDR3 protein. The data show approximately 280,000 distinct CDR3 sequences, around 84% seen once. Sequencing was performed on CD8+ T cells from PBMCs. All receptors come from a human donor with multiple sclerosis.

Concerning this clonotype itself: An end of the junction does not agree with germline; a read error may underlie this. The chain recombines TRBV7-9 with TRBJ2-5; perhaps TRBD2 as D (5 bases). CDR3 length: 14 amino acids. Germline V gene lookup returns CDR1 SEHNR and CDR2 FQNEAQ (reference sequence). In nucleotides, the CDR3 is TGTGCCAGCAGCTTAGGTTCCCCGGAGGAGACCCAGCACTTC. Translating it yields CASSLGSPEETQHF.

The rearrangement uses TRBV5-6 and TRBJ1-1, with a possible D match to TRBD1 (5 bases). Trimming removed 8 bases at V and 6 bases at J, with 14 bases between. Germline V CDR1 and CDR2: SGHDT, YYEEEE. The CDR3 consists of 12 residues. This CDR3 is CASSLGGPEAFF. The CDR3 bases are TGTGCCAGTAGTCTCGGGGGACCTGAAGCTTTCTTT.

V is TRBV28 and J is TRBJ2-7, with TRBD1 matching 8 bases. This CDR3 region has 15 residues. Per the germline V gene, CDR1 is MDHEN and CDR2 is SYDVKM. Trimming cost V 3 bases and J 4 bases; bases outside gene matches: 8. The CDR3 DNA reads TGTGCCAGCAGTTTTGGGGACAGGACGCCTTACGAGCAGTACTTC. It encodes CASSFGDRTPYEQYF.

The gene calls are TRBV5-5 and TRBJ1-2, with 7 nucleotides matching TRBD1. Germline V lookup: CDR1 SGHKS, CDR2 YYEKEE (reference sequence). Trimming cost V 0 bases and J 6 bases; bases outside gene matches: 20. The CDR3 is 19 residues long. The CDR3 loop is CASSLEGWGHRGETDGYTF. CDR3 bases: TGTGCCAGCAGCTTGGAAGGATGGGGCCACAGGGGAGAAACGGATGGCTACACCTTC.

The sample holds one count of this clonotype. This sequence joins TRBV11-3 and TRBJ2-5; 9 nucleotides align to TRBD2. CDR1 is SGHNT and CDR2 is YENEEA in the germline V gene. The CDR3 totals 16 residues. Trimming removed 0 bases from V and 2 bases from J; junction bases left unmatched: 4. CDR3: CASSLEGGRAQETQYF. CDR3 bases: TGTGCCAGCAGCTTAGAGGGCGGGAGGGCACAAGAGACCCAGTACTTC. Looking up the rest from reference TRBV11-3 and TRBJ2-5 gives the full variable domain: EAGVVQSPRYKIIEKKQPVAFWCNPISGHNTLYWYLQNLGQGPELLIRYENEEAVDDSQLPKDRFSAERLKGVDSTLKIQPAELGDSAVYLCASSLEGGRAQETQYFGPGTRLLVL.

The chain uses TRBV19 and TRBJ2-7; D may be TRBD2 (5 bases). Germline V gene sequence: CDR1 LNHDA, CDR2 SQIVND (reference sequence). This CDR3 spans 15 amino acids. V lost 3 bases, J lost 3 bases, and 15 bases lay in between. The CDR3: CASSISDFLIYEQYF. CDR3 bases: TGTGCCAGTAGTATCTCGGACTTTCTTATCTACGAGCAGTACTTC. The full variable domain, completed using reference TRBV19 and TRBJ2-7, is DGGITQSPKYLFRKEGQNVTLSCEQNLNHDAMYWYRQDPGQGLRLIYYSQIVNDFQKGDIAEGYSVSREKKESFPLTVTSAQKNPTAFYLCASSISDFLIYEQYFGPGTRLTVT.

The chain is built from TRBV5-6 and TRBJ1-1; D not certain. The V and J ends lost 0 bases and 0 bases respectively, with 9 bases between them. The germline gives CDR1 SGHDT, CDR2 YYEEEE. The CDR3 covers 15 residues. CDR3 DNA sequence: TGTGCCAGCAGCTTGGCCGGGAACATGAACACTGAAGCTTTCTTT. This sequence encodes CASSLAGNMNTEAFF.

The chain has TRBV28 and TRBJ2-5; 7 nucleotides align to TRBD1. Looked up from germline, CDR1 is MDHEN and CDR2 is SYDVKM. The CDR3 totals 15 residues. The V and J ends lost 5 bases and 3 bases, in that order; junction bases with no gene match: 9. The CDR3 here is CASSTPLDREETQYF. CDR3 nucleotide sequence: TGTGCCAGCAGTACTCCCCTCGACAGGGAAGAGACCCAGTACTTC.